This TCR beta chain was obtained from a study of T-cell reconstitution after alpha-beta-depleted transplantation in children. Many counts were recorded for this clonotype. The CDR3 extends over 15 amino acids. V was pared by 0 bases and J by 4 bases, with 10 bases between. In germline, CDR1 is MNHEY, CDR2 SVGAGI. The authors prepared the TCRbeta library with unique molecular identifiers. TCRdb re-called the PCR reads through MiXCR, storing one row per CDR3 protein. The sample holds about 610,000 distinct CDR3 sequences; roughly a tenth are singletons and the top ten take about 4.3%. The gene calls are TRBV6-5 and TRBJ1-5; perhaps TRBD1 as D (6 bases). The TCR comes from a human donor who donated a stem cell graft to a child with acute myeloid leukemia. The sample in question was PBMCs from the stem cell graft donor, obtained from the stem cell graft. CDR3 DNA: TGTGCCAGCAGTTACTCCACAGGGTGGAATCAGCCCCAGCATTTT. This codes for CASSYSTGWNQPQHF.